The 12 T cell receptor beta chains below all came from one sample that was sequenced in a study of a mutant IDH1 vaccine in newly diagnosed glioma. The protocol was immunoSEQ multiplex PCR, while the TCRdb copy is restricted to in-frame clones and leaves out a portion. The data show roughly 31,000 clones, 80% to 85% seen once. Their antigens remain unidentified. Time point given: week 47, end of study. Vaccination comprised doses that each held 300 ug of mutant IDH1 20-mer peptide, plus topical imiquimod. This sample comprised PBMCs, obtained from a glioma patient whose treatment included an IDH1 peptide vaccine. The receptors shown here come from a man under 40 with glioma.

This chain links TRBV7-9 with TRBJ1-6, with 8 bases fitting TRBD1. The CDR3 extends over 19 amino acids. Germline V CDR1 and CDR2: SEHNR, FQNEAQ (reference sequence). V was pared by 3 bases and J by 2 bases, with 12 bases of the junction left unmatched. This CDR3 is CASSLGGRGQKTYNSPLHF. As DNA, the CDR3 is TGTGCCAGCAGCTTGGGCGGCAGGGGGCAAAAAACCTATAATTCACCCCTCCACTTT. Looking up the rest from reference TRBV7-9 and TRBJ1-6 gives the full variable domain: DTGVSQNPRHKITKRGQNVTFRCDPISEHNRLYWYRQTLGQGPEFLTYFQNEAQLEKSRLLSDRFSAERPKGSFSTLEIQRTEQGDSAMYLCASSLGGRGQKTYNSPLHFGNGTRLTVT.

J is TRBJ1-1 and V is TRBV2, with TRBD1 matching 9 bases. The CDR3 has 15 amino acids. Trimming cost V 0 bases and J 6 bases; bases outside gene matches: 5. Germline V gene data show CDR1 as SNHLY and CDR2 as FYNNEI. In DNA, the CDR3 is TGTGCCAGCAGTGAAGCAGGGACAGGGTCATCTGAAGCTTTCTTT. Protein: CASSEAGTGSSEAFF.

The rearrangement uses TRBV10-2 and TRBJ2-5; 10 positions agree with TRBD2. Germline V CDR1 and CDR2: WSHSY, SAAADI. The V and J ends lost 2 bases and 0 bases, in that order; junction bases with no gene match: 6. The CDR3 is made up of 17 amino acids. CDR3 in DNA: TGCGCCAGCAGTGAGCCCGGGACTAGCGCCTACCAAGAGACCCAGTACTTC. Translation: CASSEPGTSAYQETQYF.

CDR3 nucleotide sequence: TGTGCCTGGACTCGGGACAGGGGGGCCTTGAGGTCACCCCTCCACTTT. Amino acids: CAWTRDRGALRSPLHF. The chain has TRBV30 and TRBJ1-6, with 11 nucleotides matching TRBD1. CDR3 length: 16 residues. The ends lost 4 bases at V and 10 bases at J; junction bases unmatched: 12. CDR1 is GTSNPN, CDR2 SVGIG, per germline (reference sequence).

This clone was found once. The chain employs TRBV15 and TRBJ1-5; tentatively, D is TRBD1 (5 bases). The CDR3 has 14 amino acids. Trimming took 8 bases from V and 1 from J, leaving 12 bases between them. The germline V gene has CDR1 LNHNV and CDR2 YYDKDF (reference sequence). The CDR3 protein is CATGVWGSNQPQHF. DNA of the CDR3: TGTGCCACCGGGGTTTGGGGGAGCAATCAGCCCCAGCATTTT.

The chain recombines TRBV9 with TRBJ2-7; 10 bases are shared with TRBD2. The CDR3 is 15 residues long. CDR1 SGDLS and CDR2 YYNGEE come from the germline V gene. The V gene end was trimmed by 0 bases and the J gene end by 6 bases; junction bases not matched to a gene: 6. CDR3: CASSVGGLAGAEQYF. CDR3 coding DNA: TGTGCCAGCAGCGTAGGTGGCCTAGCGGGAGCCGAGCAGTACTTC.

The rearrangement links TRBV30 to TRBJ1-5; 7 bases align to TRBD1. The CDR3 contains 13 residues. Germline V gene data show CDR1 as GTSNPN and CDR2 as SVGIG (reference sequence). J gave up 6 bases and V 0 bases, and 2 bases lay outside the gene matches. The CDR3 reads CAWSVQGGQPQHF. CDR3 coding DNA: TGTGCCTGGAGTGTCCAGGGGGGTCAGCCCCAGCATTTT.

The chain carries TRBV27 and TRBJ2-7; maybe TRBD2 (6 bases). Looked up from germline, CDR1 is MNHEY and CDR2 is SMNVEV (reference sequence). The CDR3 covers 15 residues. Trimming shortened V by 1 base and J by 5 bases, and 15 bases separated the two germline ends. The CDR3 loop reads CASSLYRRELHEQYF. The CDR3 DNA reads TGTGCCAGCAGTTTATACCGTCGGGAGTTGCACGAGCAGTACTTC.

The rearrangement joins TRBV19 to TRBJ2-2, with unresolved D. Germline CDR1 is LNHDA and CDR2 is SQIVND (reference sequence). V lost 4 bases, J lost 5 bases, and 8 bases lay in between. There are 13 residues in the CDR3. CDR3 bases: TGTGCCAGTAGTACTACAGCAACCGGGGAGCTGTTTTTT. This codes for CASSTTATGELFF.

This clone has more than one count but fewer than ten. J is TRBJ1-4 and V is TRBV7-9, with TRBD1 identical over 10 bases. The CDR3 covers 18 residues. Germline V CDR1 and CDR2: SEHNR, FQNEAQ (reference sequence). The J segment lost 4 bases and the V segment lost 6 bases, leaving 14 bases of the junction unmatched. The CDR3 loop is CASSSYGTGDENNEKLFF. The CDR3 DNA follows: TGTGCCAGCAGTTCCTACGGGACAGGGGACGAAAATAATGAAAAACTGTTTTTT.

The chain combines TRBV2 with TRBJ2-6, with D perhaps matching TRBD1 or TRBD2 (5 bases each). This CDR3 is built from 15 residues. CDR1 SNHLY and CDR2 FYNNEI come from the germline V gene. V dropped 8 bases and J dropped 0 bases, with 11 bases sitting between them. CDR3 protein: CASGTDRSGANVLTF. The CDR3 bases are TGTGCCAGCGGGACGGACCGCTCTGGGGCCAACGTCCTGACTTTC.

The gene calls are TRBV5-4 and TRBJ2-5, with TRBD1 identical over 10 bases. Germline lookup yields CDR1 SGHNT and CDR2 YYREEE (reference sequence). The CDR3 totals 16 residues. V trimming: 2 bases; J trimming: 7 bases; junction bases outside the gene matches: 11. The chain's CDR3 is CASSFPGQGTVGTQYF. The DNA of the CDR3 is TGTGCCAGCAGCTTCCCGGGACAGGGGACCGTCGGGACCCAGTACTTC.